The next 29 T cell receptor beta chains were all read from a single sample in a study of Ad26.COV2.S vaccination and SARS-CoV-2 variants. Produced via immunoSEQ multiplex PCR; TCRdb's table is partial and in-frame only. Of over 110,000 clones in the sample, roughly 85% were seen once. Specimen: peripheral blood, collected after recovery from COVID-19. The receptors were sampled from a human donor who had recovered from COVID-19.

This rearrangement joins TRBV19 to TRBJ2-7; TRBD2 agrees at 9 bases. Germline-derived CDR1 and CDR2 are LNHDA and SQIVND (reference sequence). V lost 4 bases to trimming and J lost 4 bases; unmatched junction nucleotides: 14. This CDR3 spans 17 amino acids. CDR3 in amino acids: CASSNGEVAGVLYEQYF. CDR3 bases: TGTGCCAGTAGTAATGGGGAGGTAGCGGGGGTGCTTTACGAGCAGTACTTC.

This chain uses TRBV19 with TRBJ2-5, with a possible D match to TRBD1 (5 bases). V was pared by 1 base and J by 5 bases, with 11 bases between. Looked up from germline, CDR1 is LNHDA and CDR2 is SQIVND (reference sequence). The CDR3 has 14 residues. The CDR3 sequence: CASSIGRGVETQYF. In DNA form, the CDR3 reads TGTGCCAGTAGTATAGGAAGGGGTGTGGAGACCCAGTACTTC.

This chain joins TRBV28 and TRBJ1-5; D unclear. V was clipped by 6 bases and J by 3 bases, with 15 bases between them. CDR3 size: 15 residues. Germline V gene data show CDR1 as MDHEN and CDR2 as SYDVKM. The CDR3: CASSPAGSDNQPQHF. The CDR3 DNA reads as TGTGCCAGCAGCCCCGCCGGGTCGGACAATCAGCCCCAGCATTTT.

Here the CDR3 DNA reads TGTGCCAGCAGCCAAGATGAGGCCAAGAGGGAGACCCAGTACTTC. Protein: CASSQDEAKRETQYF. The chain carries TRBV14 and TRBJ2-5; D ambiguous. V was trimmed by 0 bases and J by 5 bases, leaving 13 bases between them. The CDR3 is 15 residues long. Germline V gene data show CDR1 as SGHDN and CDR2 as FVKESK.

The chain combines TRBV6-5 with TRBJ2-7, with D perhaps being TRBD1 or TRBD2 (5 bases each). CDR1 and CDR2 (germline): MNHEY, SVGAGI. The CDR3 contains 15 residues. V lost 9 bases, J lost 3 bases, and 21 bases lay in between. The DNA of the CDR3 is TGTGCCAGTATGGCGACAGTTCGTGGGGGCTACGAGCAGTACTTC. It yields the protein CASMATVRGGYEQYF.

V gene TRBV9 combines with J gene TRBJ2-3, with 8 bases matching TRBD2. Trimming removed 4 bases from V and 2 bases from J; junction bases left unmatched: 6. CDR1 and CDR2 from the germline V gene are SGDLS and YYNGEE. This CDR3 has 15 residues. This chain's CDR3 is CASSSGGSFTDTQYF. In nucleotides, the CDR3 is TGTGCCAGCAGCTCGGGGGGGTCGTTCACAGATACGCAGTATTTT. Filled out from reference TRBV9 and TRBJ2-3, the complete variable domain reads DSGVTQTPKHLITATGQRVTLRCSPRSGDLSVYWYQQSLDQGLQFLIQYYNGEERAKGNILERFSAQQFPDLHSELNLSSLELGDSALYFCASSSGGSFTDTQYFGPGTRLTVL.

The chain combines TRBV9 with TRBJ1-2; no definite D call. The CDR3 has 15 residues. Per the germline V gene, CDR1 is SGDLS and CDR2 is YYNGEE. The V and J ends lost 4 bases and 0 bases respectively, with 13 bases between them. The CDR3 protein is CASSHTGGSNYGYTF. In DNA, the CDR3 is TGTGCCAGCAGCCACACGGGAGGTTCTAACTATGGCTACACCTTC.

This clone has only one observation. The V gene is TRBV5-1, the J gene TRBJ2-1; TRBD1 is a possible D gene (5 bases). Trimming took 1 base from V and 0 from J, leaving 8 bases between them. The germline V gene encodes CDR1 SGHRS and CDR2 YFSETQ. The CDR3 loop spans 15 amino acids. CDR3 protein: CASSLTGSSYNEQFF. In DNA, the CDR3 is TGCGCCAGCAGCTTGACAGGAAGCTCCTACAATGAGCAGTTCTTC.

The chain is built from TRBV7-2 and TRBJ1-2, with TRBD1 matching 8 bases. V lost 5 bases to trimming and J lost 4 bases; unmatched junction nucleotides: 9. The length of the CDR3 is 15 residues. Germline CDR1 reads SGHTA; CDR2 reads FQGNSA. The CDR3 loop is CASSTWTGRGYGYTF. The CDR3 nucleotides read TGTGCCAGCAGCACCTGGACAGGGAGGGGCTATGGCTACACCTTC.

CDR3 DNA: TGTGCCAGCAGCCTACAGGGATCCCCCCACACAGATACGCAGTATTTT. Amino acids: CASSLQGSPHTDTQYF. The chain carries TRBV5-6 and TRBJ2-3; D possibly corresponds to TRBD1 (6 bases). Per germline, CDR1 SGHDT and CDR2 YYEEEE. V was clipped by 4 bases and J by 2 bases, with 17 bases between them. The CDR3 extends over 16 amino acids.

The chain has TRBV28 and TRBJ1-6, with 8 bases that match TRBD1. The CDR3 contains 15 residues. Germline V CDR1 and CDR2: MDHEN, SYDVKM. V lost 5 bases to trimming and J lost 5 bases; unmatched junction nucleotides: 5. The CDR3 sequence: CASSQPGQDNSPLHF. The CDR3 bases are TGTGCCAGCAGTCAACCGGGACAGGATAATTCACCCCTCCACTTT.

The chain joins TRBV27 to TRBJ2-5; the D gene is possibly TRBD2 (6 bases). Trimming took 2 bases from V and 5 from J, leaving 12 bases between them. The CDR3 has 14 amino acids. Germline CDR1 reads MNHEY; CDR2 reads SMNVEV (reference sequence). The CDR3: CASSLQAEGETQYF. The DNA of the CDR3 is TGTGCCAGCAGTTTACAAGCGGAGGGCGAGACCCAGTACTTC.

This chain connects TRBV18 to TRBJ2-5; D perhaps matches TRBD1 (5 bases). V lost 3 bases, J lost 7 bases, and 21 bases lay in between. The CDR3 contains 16 residues. Germline assignment: CDR1 KGHSH and CDR2 LQKENI. CDR3 residues: CASSPESRVTFGTQYF. In nucleotides, the CDR3 is TGTGCCAGCTCACCGGAGAGCAGGGTGACCTTTGGGACCCAGTACTTC.

The chain couples TRBV7-8 to TRBJ1-6; D may be TRBD1 (5 bases). CDR1 is SGHVS, CDR2 FQNEAQ, per germline. The CDR3 contains 13 residues. V was trimmed by 8 bases and J by 7 bases, leaving 12 bases between them. CDR3 sequence: CASEGTRNSPLHF. In nucleotides, the CDR3 is TGTGCCAGCGAGGGGACCAGGAATTCACCCCTCCACTTT. Full variable domain (remainder filled in from reference TRBV7-8 and TRBJ1-6): GAGVSQSPRYKVAKRGQDVALRCDPISGHVSLFWYQQALGQGPEFLTYFQNEAQLDKSGLPSDRFFAERPEGSVSTLKIQRTQQEDSAVYLCASEGTRNSPLHFGNGTRLTVT.

V and J are TRBV30 and TRBJ1-6; 9 nucleotides line up with TRBD1. Per the germline V gene, CDR1 is GTSNPN and CDR2 is SVGIG (reference sequence). This CDR3 comprises 14 residues. V trimming: 2 bases; J trimming: 6 bases; junction bases outside the gene matches: 2. The CDR3 reads CAWSSGQGNSPLHF. In DNA, the CDR3 is TGTGCCTGGAGTTCGGGACAGGGTAATTCACCCCTCCACTTT.

The chain carries TRBV2 and TRBJ1-1; a possible D gene is TRBD1 (6 bases). This CDR3 comprises 16 residues. Germline values: CDR1 SNHLY, CDR2 FYNNEI. The ends were cut back, 1 base at V and 2 bases at J, with 14 bases in the middle. The CDR3 DNA is TGTGCCAGCAGTGAAGACCTCACAGGGTCAAACACTGAAGCTTTCTTT. This sequence encodes CASSEDLTGSNTEAFF.

This chain uses TRBV7-2 with TRBJ2-5, with D possibly being TRBD2 (7 bases). Looked up from germline, CDR1 is SGHTA and CDR2 is FQGNSA. This CDR3 spans 14 amino acids. The ends were cut back, 5 bases at V and 4 bases at J, with 14 bases in the middle. The CDR3 DNA sequence: TGTGCCAGCAGCCCCGGGGGGCAAGGAGAGACCCAGTACTTC. Its translation: CASSPGGQGETQYF.

This rearrangement joins TRBV6-2 or TRBV6-3 to TRBJ1-5; unclear D gene. CDR1 is MNHEY, CDR2 SVGEGT, per germline. Trimming shortened V by 0 bases and J by 2 bases, and 11 bases separated the two germline ends. The CDR3 has 16 amino acids. DNA for the CDR3: TGTGCCAGCAGTTACTCGGGGAGATCGCGCAATCAGCCCCAGCATTTT. This encodes CASSYSGRSRNQPQHF.

This clone has more than one count but fewer than ten. This chain links TRBV28 with TRBJ2-7; a weak D match, TRBD1 (6 bases). This CDR3 is built from 14 residues. The ends were cut back, 10 bases at V and 4 bases at J, with 20 bases in the middle. Germline CDR1 MDHEN, CDR2 SYDVKM. The CDR3 sequence: CATQFIGGGYEQYF. CDR3 sequence (DNA): TGTGCCACCCAGTTTATAGGGGGTGGGTACGAGCAGTACTTC.

V gene TRBV28 combines with J gene TRBJ2-7; 7 nucleotides align to TRBD1. The CDR3 has 14 amino acids. V lost 7 bases, J lost 3 bases, and 9 bases stayed unmatched. In germline, CDR1 is MDHEN, CDR2 SYDVKM. The CDR3 DNA reads as TGTGCCAGCACCCGGACAGGTCTTATCTACGAGCAGTACTTC. Translation: CASTRTGLIYEQYF.

This chain joins TRBV29-1 and TRBJ2-3; D remains ambiguous. This CDR3 has 14 amino acids. Germline loops: CDR1 SQVTM, CDR2 ANQGSEA. V lost 2 bases to trimming and J lost 4 bases, with 13 bases between them. CDR3 region: CSVELARIADTQYF. The DNA of the CDR3 is TGCAGCGTTGAATTAGCTAGAATCGCAGATACGCAGTATTTT.

This chain connects TRBV7-2 to TRBJ2-5; TRBD2 might be the D (5 bases). The CDR3 is 11 amino acids. Germline values: CDR1 SGHTA, CDR2 FQGNSA. Trimming took 5 bases from V and 5 from J, leaving 6 bases between them. The CDR3, as DNA: TGTGCCAGCAGCGGAGGTGAGACCCAGTACTTC. Protein: CASSGGETQYF.

The genes are TRBV6-5 and TRBJ2-5; the D gene could be TRBD1 or TRBD2 (5 bases each). CDR3 length equals 12 residues. V gave up 5 bases and J gave up 5 bases, with 9 bases separating them. Germline loops: CDR1 MNHEY, CDR2 SVGAGI. The CDR3 DNA is TGTGCCAGCAGTCTCGGGGACGAGACCCAGTACTTC. It specifies CASSLGDETQYF.

The CDR3 is CASRRGLAGRETQYF. The CDR3 DNA reads TGTGCCAGCAGAAGGGGACTAGCGGGGAGAGAGACCCAGTACTTC. This rearrangement joins TRBV7-2 to TRBJ2-5; 13 bases agree with TRBD2. The CDR3 spans 15 residues. Looked up from germline, CDR1 is SGHTA and CDR2 is FQGNSA. The J segment lost 4 bases and the V segment lost 6 bases, leaving 5 bases of the junction unmatched. The full variable domain, completed using reference TRBV7-2 and TRBJ2-5, is GAGVSQSPSNKVTEKGKDVELRCDPISGHTALYWYRQSLGQGLEFLIYFQGNSAPDKSGLPSDRFSAERTGGSVSTLTIQRTQQEDSAVYLCASRRGLAGRETQYFGPGTRLLVL.

DNA for the CDR3: TGTGCCAGCCGCCGGACAGGGCCGGTATATGGCTACACCTTC. Amino acid sequence: CASRRTGPVYGYTF. This chain connects TRBV28 to TRBJ1-2; 8 bases match TRBD1. This CDR3 comprises 14 residues. J was trimmed by 5 bases and V by 8 bases; bases with no gene match: 10. In germline, CDR1 is MDHEN, CDR2 SYDVKM.

This chain uses TRBV7-9 with TRBJ2-1; D is undetermined. Germline V gene sequence: CDR1 SEHNR, CDR2 FQNEAQ (reference sequence). The CDR3 contains 13 residues. Trimming took off 5 bases at V and 9 bases at J, with 14 bases between the two ends. The CDR3 protein is CASSDPGSIEQFF. The CDR3 nucleotides are TGTGCCAGCAGCGACCCTGGATCAATTGAGCAGTTCTTC.

The chain joins TRBV6-6 to TRBJ1-4; 7 bases match TRBD1. The CDR3 sequence is 12 residues long. Germline-derived CDR1 and CDR2 are MNHNY and SVGAGI (reference sequence). Trimming took 7 bases from V and 15 from J; bases not matched to a gene: 11. The CDR3 DNA reads TGTGCCAGCACTAGTCAACAGGGGTTTTTGTTTTTT. This codes for CASTSQQGFLFF.

This sequence joins TRBV19 and TRBJ2-7; the match to TRBD1 covers 8 bases. The CDR3 contains 14 residues. Germline CDR1 LNHDA, CDR2 SQIVND (reference sequence). Trimming removed 7 bases from V and 5 bases from J; junction bases left unmatched: 10. This chain's CDR3 is CASTLGTGGNEQYF. DNA for the CDR3: TGTGCCAGTACCCTGGGGACAGGTGGTAACGAGCAGTACTTC.

The CDR3 sequence: CASSRGTGGPYEQYF. The CDR3 nucleotides read TGTGCCAGCAGCCGGGGGACTGGCGGACCCTACGAGCAGTACTTC. The chain combines TRBV7-6 with TRBJ2-7, with a tentative D call TRBD2 (6 bases). With 5 bases removed from V and 2 bases from J, the gap between germline ends came to 16 bases. The germline CDR1 and CDR2 sequences are SGHVS and FNYEAQ. The CDR3 extends over 15 amino acids.